The 2 T cell receptor beta chains in this list originate from one sample, sequenced in a study of CD8 T cells in Susac syndrome. After extraction with the RNeasy kit, about 0.5 to 1 ug of the RNA was reverse transcribed using random hexamers. Each CDR3 protein gets one entry after TCRdb re-called the immunoSEQ multiplex PCR reads with MiXCR. The sample lists about 250,000 distinct CDR3 sequences, just over 90% seen once, with around 0.07% in the top ten. The sequencing input was CD4+ T cells from PBMCs. The receptors were sampled from a human donor with multiple sclerosis.

The J gene is TRBJ1-1, the V gene TRBV5-8; D perhaps matches TRBD1 (6 bases). Germline loops: CDR1 SGHTS, CDR2 YDEGEE. This CDR3 region has 14 residues. V was pared by 1 base and J by 3 bases, with 10 bases between. The CDR3 here is CASSLIGQYTEAFF. In nucleotides, the CDR3 is TGTGCCAGCAGCTTGATCGGACAGTACACTGAAGCTTTCTTT.

V usage is TRBV5-1 and J usage is TRBJ2-2; TRBD1 aligns across 8 bases. CDR3 length equals 14 residues. Germline V gives CDR1 SGHRS, CDR2 YFSETQ. Trimming cost V 5 bases and J 3 bases; bases outside gene matches: 3. CDR3: CASRGQGYTGELFF. The CDR3 DNA reads as TGCGCCAGCAGAGGACAGGGTTACACCGGGGAGCTGTTTTTT.